What follows are 5 T cell receptor beta chains derived from one specimen sequenced in a study of T cell repertoires in cytomegalovirus infection. Each CDR3 protein gets one entry after TCRdb re-called the reads with MiXCR. The sample has some 180,000 distinct CDR3 sequences; about a sixth are singletons. Sequencing was carried out using CD8+ T cells from PBMCs. The receptors stem from a human donor in good health (CMV status not recorded). Some clones in this sample may be carry-over from other donors' samples.

Only a few counts were recorded for this clonotype. The chain recombines TRBV5-1 with TRBJ1-2; TRBD1 matches at 7 bases. Germline trimming cut 1 base from V and 3 bases from J; bases unmatched to any gene: 3. CDR3 length equals 14 residues. The germline V gene encodes CDR1 SGHRS and CDR2 YFSETQ. The CDR3 DNA follows: TGCGCCAGCAGCTTGAGCGGGACAGACTATGGCTACACCTTC. This gives the protein CASSLSGTDYGYTF.

CDR3 residues: CASSHPGGPQHF. The CDR3 DNA follows: TGCGCCAGCAGCCACCCCGGCGGGCCCCAGCATTTT. The chain couples TRBV4-1 to TRBJ1-5; D unclear. The CDR3 is 12 residues long. Germline V lookup: CDR1 MGHRA, CDR2 YSYEKL. V lost 3 bases to trimming and J lost 9 bases, with 9 bases between them.

The sample holds a few counts of this clonotype. The gene calls are TRBV7-9 and TRBJ2-7; tentatively, D is TRBD1 or TRBD2 (5 bases each). CDR1 SEHNR and CDR2 FQNEAQ come from the germline V gene (reference sequence). The length of the CDR3 is 13 residues. The V gene lost 3 bases and the J gene lost 5 bases, with 11 bases spanning the gap. The CDR3 DNA follows: TGTGCCAGCAGCTTGGGGGTAACCGACGAGCAGTACTTC. This encodes CASSLGVTDEQYF.

About this clonotype: A much more abundant neighbour one base away suggests this may be a read error. The chain links TRBV7-9 to TRBJ1-2; D is perhaps TRBD1 (5 bases). This CDR3 region has 12 residues. Trimming shortened V by 5 bases and J by 3 bases, and 7 bases separated the two germline ends. Germline loops: CDR1 SEHNR, CDR2 FQNEAQ (reference sequence). The CDR3 coding sequence is TGTGCCAGCAGCCGGGACTACTATGGCTACACCTTC. It encodes CASSRDYYGYTF.

This clonotype was detected only a few times. The chain combines TRBV7-6 with TRBJ2-2; 9 bases agree with TRBD1. The CDR3 contains 15 residues. Germline V CDR1 and CDR2: SGHVS, FNYEAQ. V dropped 5 bases and J dropped 6; count of bases not matched to a gene: 7. CDR3 amino acids: CASSPGGQGSGELFF. DNA of the CDR3: TGTGCCAGCAGCCCCGGGGGACAGGGATCCGGGGAGCTGTTTTTT. Using reference TRBV7-6 and TRBJ2-2 for the parts outside the CDR3, the full variable domain is GAGVSQSPRYKVTKRGQDVALRCDPISGHVSLYWYRQALGQGPEFLTYFNYEAQQDKSGLPNDRFSAERPEGSISTLTIQRTEQRDSAMYRCASSPGGQGSGELFFGEGSRLTVL.